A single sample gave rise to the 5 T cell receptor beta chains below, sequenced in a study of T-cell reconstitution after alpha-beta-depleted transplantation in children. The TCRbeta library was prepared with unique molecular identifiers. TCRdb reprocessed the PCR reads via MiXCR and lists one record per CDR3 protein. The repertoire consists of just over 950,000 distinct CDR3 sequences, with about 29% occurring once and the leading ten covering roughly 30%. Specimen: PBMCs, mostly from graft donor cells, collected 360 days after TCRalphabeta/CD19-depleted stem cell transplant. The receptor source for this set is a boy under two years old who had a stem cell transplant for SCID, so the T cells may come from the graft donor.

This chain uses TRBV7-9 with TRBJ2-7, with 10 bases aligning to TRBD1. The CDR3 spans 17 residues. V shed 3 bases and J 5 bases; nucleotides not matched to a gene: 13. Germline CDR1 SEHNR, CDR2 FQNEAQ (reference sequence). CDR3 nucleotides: TGTGCCAGCAGCTTCTTACGGGACAGGGGTTTTGGGGACGAGCAGTACTTC. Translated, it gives CASSFLRDRGFGDEQYF.

CDR3 residues: CATSRAPEPGGYTF. The CDR3, as DNA: TGTGCCACCAGCAGAGCCCCTGAGCCCGGCGGCTACACCTTC. This chain connects TRBV15 to TRBJ1-2; D is undetermined. Per the germline V gene, CDR1 is LNHNV and CDR2 is YYDKDF (reference sequence). Trimming took off 1 base at V and 8 bases at J, with 14 bases between the two ends. The CDR3 runs 14 residues.

CDR3 sequence (DNA): TGTGCCAGCAGTGCCCTGGGTAGGGGGCTCTACGAGCAGTACTTC. Amino acid sequence: CASSALGRGLYEQYF. The V and J genes are TRBV12-3 or TRBV12-4 and TRBJ2-7; 7 nucleotides line up with TRBD1. V lost 5 bases, J lost 3 bases, and 10 bases stayed unmatched. This CDR3 region has 15 residues.

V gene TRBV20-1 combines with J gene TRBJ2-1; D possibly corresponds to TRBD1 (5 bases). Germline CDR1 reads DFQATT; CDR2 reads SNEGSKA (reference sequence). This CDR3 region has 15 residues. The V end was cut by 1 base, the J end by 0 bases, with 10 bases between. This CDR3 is CSARVWGRSYNEQFF. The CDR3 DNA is TGCAGTGCTAGAGTATGGGGCCGCTCCTACAATGAGCAGTTCTTC.

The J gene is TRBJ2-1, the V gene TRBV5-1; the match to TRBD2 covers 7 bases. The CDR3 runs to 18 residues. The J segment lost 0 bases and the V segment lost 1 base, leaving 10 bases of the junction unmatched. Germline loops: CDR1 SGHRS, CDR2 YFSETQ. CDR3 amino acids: CASSLWRGTESSYNEQFF. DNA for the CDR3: TGCGCCAGCAGCTTGTGGCGGGGGACTGAAAGCTCCTACAATGAGCAGTTCTTC.